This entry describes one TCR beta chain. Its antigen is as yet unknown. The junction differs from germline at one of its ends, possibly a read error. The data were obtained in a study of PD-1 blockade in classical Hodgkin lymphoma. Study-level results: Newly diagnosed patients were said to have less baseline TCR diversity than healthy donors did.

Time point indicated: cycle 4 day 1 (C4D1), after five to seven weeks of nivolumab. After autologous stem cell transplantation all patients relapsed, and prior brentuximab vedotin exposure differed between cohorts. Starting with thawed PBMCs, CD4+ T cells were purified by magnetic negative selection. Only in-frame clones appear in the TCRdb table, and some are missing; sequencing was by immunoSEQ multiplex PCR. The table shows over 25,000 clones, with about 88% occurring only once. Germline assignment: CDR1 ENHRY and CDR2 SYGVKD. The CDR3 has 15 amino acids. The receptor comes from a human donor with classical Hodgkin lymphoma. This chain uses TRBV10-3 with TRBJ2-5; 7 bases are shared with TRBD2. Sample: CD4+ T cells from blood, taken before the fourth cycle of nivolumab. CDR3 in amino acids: CATSGQGGGEETQYF. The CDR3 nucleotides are TGTGCCACCAGTGGACAAGGCGGGGGAGAAGAGACCCAGTACTTC.